This TCR beta chain was profiled in a study of cytomegalovirus exposure and HLA in healthy donors. The primer mix had 60 Vbeta and 13 Jbeta primers. The table came from immunoSEQ multiplex PCR; TCRdb's copy has only in-frame clones and leaves some out. The top ten clones hold about 1.9% of a sample with about 76,000 clones, roughly 80% of them seen once. Trimming took 6 bases from V and 2 from J; bases not matched to a gene: 10. CDR3 length: 17 residues. The germline CDR1 and CDR2 sequences are SGHDT and YYEEEE. To note about this clone: Different DNA sequences within this sample yield the same CDR3.

Material: PBMCs. The rearrangement links TRBV5-6 to TRBJ2-2; TRBD2 agrees at 10 bases. This receptor was taken from a woman in her 30s in good health and CMV-seronegative. The CDR3 sequence: CASTMTTSGNNTGELFF. In DNA, the CDR3 is TGTGCCAGCACCATGACCACTAGCGGGAATAACACCGGGGAGCTGTTTTTT.